This TCR beta chain was sequenced in a study of T cell responses to AZD1222 COVID-19 vaccine. Remarks on this clone: Its antigen is as yet unknown.

Assay used: immunoSEQ multiplex PCR; TCRdb lists only in-frame clones, some missing. The sample records some 100,000 clones, 90% to 95% being singletons. Study results and limitations: Nearly half of spike-specific TCRs reportedly target unmutated variant regions. The donor cohort was predominantly white British with a female majority, and clonal diversity may have been underestimated. Breadth and depth of Spike-specific TCRs rose after two AZD1222 doses. Samples come after the peak T cell response, not at day 14.

The trim removed 1 base at V and 4 bases at J, leaving 9 bases unmatched. Germline CDR1 and CDR2: SGHTA and FQGNSA. The CDR3 extends over 16 amino acids. The sample here was peripheral blood, taken on day 0 of AZD1222 vaccination. V and J are TRBV7-2 and TRBJ1-1; 7 nucleotides match TRBD1. This clonotype originated in an adult in good health. CDR3 in DNA: TGTGCCAGCAGCTTAGGCGGACAGGTAAGAAGCACTGAAGCTTTCTTT. Translating it yields CASSLGGQVRSTEAFF. The variable domain in full, completed from reference TRBV7-2 and TRBJ1-1, reads GAGVSQSPSNKVTEKGKDVELRCDPISGHTALYWYRQSLGQGLEFLIYFQGNSAPDKSGLPSDRFSAERTGGSVSTLTIQRTQQEDSAVYLCASSLGGQVRSTEAFFGQGTRLTVV.